This T cell receptor beta chain was obtained from a study of cytomegalovirus exposure and HLA in healthy donors. Findings of the study overall: The authors later linked a missense DCLRE1C variant to TCR beta V- and J-gene trimming.

The germline V gene encodes CDR1 SQVTM and CDR2 ANQGSEA. The CDR3 is 15 amino acids. The junction had 6 bases not matched to a gene; V was cut back by 5 bases and J by 1 base. The PCR employed 60 Vbeta primers together with 13 Jbeta primers. In the authors' methods: Around 11 million shared chains were among the approximately 82 million unique TCR beta chains that a later analysis counted. Method: immunoSEQ multiplex PCR; TCRdb's copy keeps in-frame clones and lacks some. The V and J calls and the clone size are those of that table, but D and trimming were determined from the DNA. The sample carries roughly 130,000 clones, about four fifths recorded once. Points on this clone: Antigen specificity is unknown.

The receptor comes from a man aged 25 to 40 in good health and CMV-seronegative. J is TRBJ2-3 and V is TRBV29-1, with 10 bases fitting TRBD1. Material: PBMCs. The CDR3 region has the DNA TGCAGCGTTAGATCCGGGACAGGGGGCACAGATACGCAGTATTTT. Its protein product is CSVRSGTGGTDTQYF.